The clone carrying this TCR beta chain has at least ten counts. The antigen is undetermined. This entry comes from a study of T cell repertoires in cytomegalovirus infection. In TCRdb, the reads were re-called with MiXCR into one record per CDR3 protein. Here the sample spans 900,000 to 950,000 distinct CDR3 sequences, around 31% being singletons. The ends were cut back, 6 bases at V and 3 bases at J, with 11 bases in the middle. Germline lookup yields CDR1 SGHTA and CDR2 FQGNSA. This CDR3 has 13 amino acids. Study-wide results and caveats: HLA-C-restricted CMV-specific TCR beta clonotypes were dominant in the ex vivo response.

The specimen was cultured CD8+ T cells from PBMCs, collected from culture after CMV antigen stimulation. V gene TRBV7-2 combines with J gene TRBJ1-2; D is ambiguous. The source of this sequence is a human donor in good health (CMV status not recorded). Some clones in this sample may be carry-over from other donors' samples. CDR3 nucleotide sequence: TGTGCCAGCAGGCCAGGCTCTTACTATGGCTACACCTTC. Its protein is CASRPGSYYGYTF.